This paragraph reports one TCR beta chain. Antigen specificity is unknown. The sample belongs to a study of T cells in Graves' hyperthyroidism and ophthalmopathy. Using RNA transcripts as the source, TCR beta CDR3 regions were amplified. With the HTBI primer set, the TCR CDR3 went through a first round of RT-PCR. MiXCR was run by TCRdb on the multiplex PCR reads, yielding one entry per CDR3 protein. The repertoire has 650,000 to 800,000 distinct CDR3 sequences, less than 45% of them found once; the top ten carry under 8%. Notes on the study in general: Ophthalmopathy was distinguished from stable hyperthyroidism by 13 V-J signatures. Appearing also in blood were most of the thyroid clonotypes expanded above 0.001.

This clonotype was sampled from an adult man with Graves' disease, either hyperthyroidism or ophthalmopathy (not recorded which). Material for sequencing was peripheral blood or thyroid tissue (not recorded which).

CDR3 loop: CASSDGVGYEQYF. Here the CDR3 DNA reads TGTGCCAGCAGTGACGGGGTAGGCTACGAGCAGTACTTC. The chain links TRBV6-1 to TRBJ2-7, with a tentative D call TRBD2 (5 bases). Germline V CDR1 and CDR2: MNHNS, SASEGT. The CDR3 has 13 residues. The V end was cut by 3 bases, the J end by 3 bases, with 9 bases between.